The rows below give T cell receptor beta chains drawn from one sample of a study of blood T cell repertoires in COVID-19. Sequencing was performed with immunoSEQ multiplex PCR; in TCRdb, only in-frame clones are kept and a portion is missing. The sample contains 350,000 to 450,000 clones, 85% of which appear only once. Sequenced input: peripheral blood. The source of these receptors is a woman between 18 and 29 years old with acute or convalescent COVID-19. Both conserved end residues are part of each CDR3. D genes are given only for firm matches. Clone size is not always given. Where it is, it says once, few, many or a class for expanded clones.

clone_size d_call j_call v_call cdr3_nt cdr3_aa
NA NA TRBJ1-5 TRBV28 TGTGCCAGCACCCAGGGGAGGGGGAATCAGCCCCAGCATTTT CASTQGRGNQPQHF
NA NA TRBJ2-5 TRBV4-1 TGCGCCAGCAGCCAAGGGAACACAGACGCCTTGAAGACCCAGTACTTC CASSQGNTDALKTQYF
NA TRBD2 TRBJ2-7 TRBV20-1 TGCAGTGCCAAGCGGGGTTACGAGCAGTACTTC CSAKRGYEQYF
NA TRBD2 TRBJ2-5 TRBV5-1 TGCGCCAGCAGCGTGGGACTAGCGGAAGAGACCCAGTACTTC CASSVGLAEETQYF
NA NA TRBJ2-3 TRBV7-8 TGTGCCAGCAGCCAGAGAGGCGCCGGAGATACGCAGTATTTT CASSQRGAGDTQYF
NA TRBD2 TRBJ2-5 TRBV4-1 TGCGCCAGCAGCCAAGAATCTAGGGGACTAGCGGGACGTGAGACCCAGTACTTC CASSQESRGLAGRETQYF
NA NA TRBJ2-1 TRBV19 TGTGCCAGTAGTTGGCAGTTCTCCAATGAGCAGTTCTTC CASSWQFSNEQFF
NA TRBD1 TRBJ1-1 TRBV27 TGTGCCAGCAGTCCCCACGGACAGGGGGAGGGTACTGAAGCTTTCTTT CASSPHGQGEGTEAFF
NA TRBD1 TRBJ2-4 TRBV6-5 TGTGCCAGCACGTCAGACAGGGTCAATCAGTACTTC CASTSDRVNQYF
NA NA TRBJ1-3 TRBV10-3 TGTGCCATCAGCGTCAGGGCCCAAACTGCTGGAAACACCATATATTTT CAISVRAQTAGNTIYF
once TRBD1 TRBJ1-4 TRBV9 TGTGCCAGCAGCGGACAGGGGGTAATGGAAAAACTGTTTTTT CASSGQGVMEKLFF
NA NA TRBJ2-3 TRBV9 TGTGCCAGCAGCGCCCATGGCGGGGACAGCCGCACAGATACGCAGTATTTT CASSAHGGDSRTDTQYF
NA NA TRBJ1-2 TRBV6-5 TGTGCCAGCAAACTTACCGGGAGGGCCCATGGCTACACCTTC CASKLTGRAHGYTF
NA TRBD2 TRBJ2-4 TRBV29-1 TGCAGCGTTGTGGGAGGGTTTACCAAAAACATTCAGTACTTC CSVVGGFTKNIQYF
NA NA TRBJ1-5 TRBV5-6 TGTGCCAGCAGCTTGTCGGCGGTAGGTCAGCCCCAGCATTTT CASSLSAVGQPQHF
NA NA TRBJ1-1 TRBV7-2 TGTGCCAGCAGCTCCCACGCTGGCCTCACTGAAGCTTTCTTT CASSSHAGLTEAFF
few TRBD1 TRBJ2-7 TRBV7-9 TGTGCCAGCAGCCTCGGACAGGAGGAGCAGTACTTC CASSLGQEEQYF
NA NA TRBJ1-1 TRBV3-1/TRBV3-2 TGTGCCAGCAGCCAAGAGGGGGGGGCGAGGACTGAAGCTTTCTTT CASSQEGGARTEAFF
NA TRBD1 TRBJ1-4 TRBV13 TGTGCCAGCAGCTCCGGACAGGGGAGTGAAAAACTGTTTTTT CASSSGQGSEKLFF
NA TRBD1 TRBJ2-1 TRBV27 TGTGCCAGTCTCCGGACAGGGTTTGATGAGCAGTTCTTC CASLRTGFDEQFF
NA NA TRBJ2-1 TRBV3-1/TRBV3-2 TGTGCCACCACAGGATTCTACAATGAGCAGTTCTTC CATTGFYNEQFF
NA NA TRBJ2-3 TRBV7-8 TGTGCCGGCCGGCGACGGGAGTACACAGATACGCAGTATTTT CAGRRREYTDTQYF
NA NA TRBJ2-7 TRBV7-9 TGTGCCAGCCGCTGGGACAATTCCTACGAGCAGTACTTC CASRWDNSYEQYF
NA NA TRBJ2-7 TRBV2 TGTGCCAGCAGTGAAGGCAACTTCTACGAGCAGTACTTC CASSEGNFYEQYF
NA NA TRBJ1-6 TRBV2 TGTGCCAGCAGTGAAGAGAGAGGAAGATCACCCCTCCACTTT CASSEERGRSPLHF
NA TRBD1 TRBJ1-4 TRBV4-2 TGTGCCAGCAGCCCGGGGGACAGCGCTTATTCAACTAATGAAAAACTGTTTTTT CASSPGDSAYSTNEKLFF
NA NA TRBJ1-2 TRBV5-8 TGTGCCAGCAGCTTGATGGACAGCTTGTATGGCTACACCTTC CASSLMDSLYGYTF
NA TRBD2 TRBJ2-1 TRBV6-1 TGTGCCAGCAGTGAAGCGCTAGCGGACACCTACAATGAGCAGTTCTTC CASSEALADTYNEQFF
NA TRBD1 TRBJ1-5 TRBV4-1 TGCGCCAGCAGCCCGGTAGACCTAAGGACAGGGTGGAATCAGCCCCAGCATTTT CASSPVDLRTGWNQPQHF
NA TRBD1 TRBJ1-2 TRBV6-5 TGTGCCAGCAGGGGGACAGGGGACGGCTACACCTTC CASRGTGDGYTF
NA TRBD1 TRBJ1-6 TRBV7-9 TGTGCCAGCAGCAGGGACAGAAACAATTCACCCCTCCACTTT CASSRDRNNSPLHF
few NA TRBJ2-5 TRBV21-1 TGTGCCAGCAGCCCCCCGGCCGACAGGGGTCTCCAAGAGACCCAGTACTTC CASSPPADRGLQETQYF
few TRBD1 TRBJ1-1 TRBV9 TGTGCCAGCAGCGTAGACACAGGGGGCGGAGGGACTGAAGCTTTCTTT CASSVDTGGGGTEAFF
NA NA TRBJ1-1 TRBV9 TGTGCCAGCAGCACAGGGAACACTGAAGCTTTCTTT CASSTGNTEAFF
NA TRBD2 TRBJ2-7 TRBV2 TGTGCCAGCAGTGAAGGTAGCGGGGCCTCCTACGAGCAGTACTTC CASSEGSGASYEQYF
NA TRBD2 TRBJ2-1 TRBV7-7 TGTGCCAGCAGCGTTAGCGGGAGCTCCTACAATGAGCAGTTCTTC CASSVSGSSYNEQFF
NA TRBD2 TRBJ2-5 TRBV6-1 TGTGCCAGCAGTGGGTCCACTAGCGGGAGAGGAGAAGAGACCCAGTACTTC CASSGSTSGRGEETQYF
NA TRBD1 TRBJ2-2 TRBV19 TGTGCCAGTAGTCCTCACGACAGGGGGTACACCGGGGAGCTGTTTTTT CASSPHDRGYTGELFF
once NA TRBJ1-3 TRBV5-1 TGCGCCAGCAGCTCGGACAGCTTTGGAAACACCATATATTTT CASSSDSFGNTIYF
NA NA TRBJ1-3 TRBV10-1 TGCGCCAGCGTCGACCGTGGAGTGGACTCTGGAAACACCATATATTTT CASVDRGVDSGNTIYF
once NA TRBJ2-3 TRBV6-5 TGTGCCAGTCAGAGAGTGAGGAGCACAGATACGCAGTATTTT CASQRVRSTDTQYF
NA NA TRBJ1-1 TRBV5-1 TGCGCCAGCAGCATACAGGGTATTAGCACTGAAGCTTTCTTT CASSIQGISTEAFF
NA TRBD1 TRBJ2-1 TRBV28 TGTGCCAGCAGGCCATGGGGACAGGGGGCGAGTGAGCAGTTCTTC CASRPWGQGASEQFF
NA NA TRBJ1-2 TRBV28 TGTGCCAGCAGTTTAGACAGTAACTATGGCTACACCTTC CASSLDSNYGYTF
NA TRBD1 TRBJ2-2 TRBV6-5 TGTGCCAGCAGTTCGCCCCGGGACAGGCCCACCGGGGAGCTGTTTTTT CASSSPRDRPTGELFF
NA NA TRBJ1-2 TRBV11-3 TGTGCCAGCGGCAAACGATTGACAGAGTCTTATGGCTACACCTTC CASGKRLTESYGYTF
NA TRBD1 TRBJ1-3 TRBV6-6 TGTGCCAGCAGCCTTGGGACAGGGCGCGTGGACACCATATATTTT CASSLGTGRVDTIYF
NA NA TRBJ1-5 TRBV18 TGTGCCAGCTCACCAGGGGGCCAGCCCCAGCATTTT CASSPGGQPQHF
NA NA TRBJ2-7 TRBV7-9 TGTGCCAGCAGCCTTGGGTCCCTCGGAGAGTACTTC CASSLGSLGEYF
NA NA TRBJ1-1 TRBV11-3 TGTGCCAGCAGCTTAGGCGGCGGGAACACTGAAGCTTTCTTT CASSLGGGNTEAFF
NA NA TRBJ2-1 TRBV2 TGTGCCAGCAGTGGAGGAGGACTCCTCTACAATGAGCAGTTCTTC CASSGGGLLYNEQFF
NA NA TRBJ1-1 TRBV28 TGTGCCAGCATCCCGGACAGACGGAACACTGAAGCTTTCTTT CASIPDRRNTEAFF
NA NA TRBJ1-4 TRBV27 TGTGCCAGCAGTTTATCAGGGGCTAATGAAAAACTGTTTTTT CASSLSGANEKLFF
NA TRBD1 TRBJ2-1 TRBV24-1 TGTGCCACCAGTGAGAATGGACAGGGGGTTGGAGATGAGCAGTTCTTC CATSENGQGVGDEQFF
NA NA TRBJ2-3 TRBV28 TGTGCCAGCAGTTTTCCGGGGGAGAGGACAGATACGCAGTATTTT CASSFPGERTDTQYF